The sample holds a few counts of the clone carrying this T cell receptor (beta chain). This sample is part of a study of blood T cell repertoires in COVID-19. Across the whole study: Acute and convalescent COVID-19 specimens originated in the United States, Italy and Spain. PBMCs, B-cell-depleted T cells, or T cells provided the cDNA or gDNA that made up the material.

This CDR3 spans 15 amino acids. The V gene's germline CDR1 is LGHDT and CDR2 YNNKEL (reference sequence). Trimming shortened V by 1 base and J by 6 bases, and 16 bases separated the two germline ends. It was during active infection that Seattle patients were enrolled and then longitudinally followed. The method was immunoSEQ multiplex PCR; TCRdb's version includes in-frame clones alone and lacks a portion of them. The sample holds a few hundred thousand clones, around 90% seen once. The rearrangement joins TRBV3-1 (or the pseudogene TRBV3-2) to TRBJ2-7, with D perhaps matching TRBD2 (6 bases). This sequence was found in a woman aged 25 to 45 with COVID-19, enrolled during active disease. The sequencing sample was made of peripheral blood. The CDR3 region has the DNA TGTGCCAGCAGCCAAGGGGTACGGGTGGAGGGCGAGCAGTACTTC. Translated: CASSQGVRVEGEQYF.